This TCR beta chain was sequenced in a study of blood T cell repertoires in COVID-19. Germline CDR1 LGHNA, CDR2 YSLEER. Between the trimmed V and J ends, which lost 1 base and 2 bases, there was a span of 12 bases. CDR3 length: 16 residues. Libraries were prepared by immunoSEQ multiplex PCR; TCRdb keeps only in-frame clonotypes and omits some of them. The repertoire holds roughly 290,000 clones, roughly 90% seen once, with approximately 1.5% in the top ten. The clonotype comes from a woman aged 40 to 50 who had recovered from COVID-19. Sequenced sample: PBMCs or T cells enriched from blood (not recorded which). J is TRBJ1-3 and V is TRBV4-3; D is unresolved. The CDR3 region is CASSQAAQQPGNTIYF. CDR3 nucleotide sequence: TGCGCCAGCAGCCAAGCCGCACAGCAACCTGGAAACACCATATATTTT.